This TCR beta chain is from a study of tumor-infiltrating lymphocytes in primary liver carcinoma. As for the study in general: T1-T3 N0M0 was the stage of the tumors, which were 4.2 to 10 cm across. Roughly 3.5 to 7.5 million productive TCRbeta reads were obtained per sample, with similar numbers across tissue types.

Findings and limits, study-wide: Bulk unsorted samples prevented comparison of CD4+ and CD8+ repertoires. Tumor top-250-clone fraction significantly exceeded that of blood (p = 0.039).

Blood RNA was derived from unsorted whole blood, and germline DNA was extracted too. From 500 ng of total RNA, TCR beta-specific cDNA was reverse-transcribed using a constant-region primer. Libraries for TCR beta were built through three nested multiplex PCR rounds, which together made up a slightly modified ARM-PCR procedure. Forward primers for TRBV1-TRBV30 and a C-beta reverse primer served the first two PCR rounds, at around 11 cycles each. One entry per CDR3 protein results from TCRdb running MiXCR on the multiplex PCR reads. The data contain 190,000 or so distinct CDR3 sequences, almost 65% of them singletons. Germline values: CDR1 SGHVS, CDR2 FQNEAQ. V was pared by 3 bases and J by 1 base, with 12 bases between. This CDR3 comprises 15 residues. Comment on this clonotype: Its target is not known.

The sample was peripheral blood. The chain recombines TRBV7-8 with TRBJ1-2, with a tentative D call TRBD1 (5 bases). This TCR derives from a woman aged 55-75 years with primary liver carcinoma and hepatitis B virus infection. The chain's CDR3 is CASSFDRDRNYGYTF. CDR3 coding DNA: TGTGCCAGCAGCTTTGATCGGGACCGTAACTATGGCTACACCTTC.